The clone carrying this TCR beta chain was seen only once. Sequenced by immunoSEQ multiplex PCR; TCRdb stores in-frame clones only, minus some. Here the sample spans tens of thousands of clones, around 80% being singletons. The data are from a study of blood T cell repertoires in COVID-19. The sequence came from a human donor in a cohort sampled during active COVID-19. Material: peripheral blood.

The chain's CDR3 is CASSQDRARSYNEQFF. The CDR3 nucleotides read TGTGCCAGCAGTCAAGACAGGGCGAGAAGCTACAATGAGCAGTTCTTC. The V and J genes are TRBV28 and TRBJ2-1; TRBD1 agrees at 7 bases. V was clipped by 5 bases and J by 3 bases; unmatched bases: 10. CDR1 is MDHEN and CDR2 is SYDVKM in the germline V gene. This CDR3 region has 16 residues.